The T cell receptor beta chain under discussion was sequenced for a study of blood T cell repertoires in COVID-19 (dated by TCRdb to 2020 to 2022). A note on the overall study: The collaborator samples originated in the United States, Italy and Spain and spanned the acute and convalescent phases of COVID-19. The prospective study material was composed of cDNA or gDNA derived from T cells, B-cell-depleted T cells, or PBMCs. Subjects who had been exposed to COVID-19, were actively infected with it, or had recovered from it provided the deeply sampled blood TCRbeta repertoires that made up the dataset. The repertoires were released in a freely available public database meant as a resource for research on the immune response to SARS-CoV-2. The samples were drawn from the first 160 participants of the ongoing ImmuneRACE study and from some 1,300 subjects provided by 6 global collaborators. Nearly every sample came with metadata listing a de-identified subject ID, COVID-19 status, age in years and sex. Where available, HLA class I and class II types were taken from metadata supplied by the sample provider and were not determined by assay-based typing. The full study reports these points: Clinical and demographic metadata were provided uncurated, with the amount varying by source and participant.

TCRbeta CDR3 regions were amplified from genomic DNA by means of the immunoSEQ Assay, a bias-controlled multiplex PCR. Processing in the source paper ran as follows. The number of nucleated cells in each sample was estimated from the amplification of reference gene primers within the assay. To quantify the absolute abundance of each unique TCRbeta CDR3 rearrangement, sequence reads were collapsed and filtered. For each sample, productive Simpson clonality was calculated as the square root of Simpson's diversity index across productive rearrangements. As stored in TCRdb, this immuneACCESS dataset retains in-frame rearrangements with V and J assigned. A fraction of the clones does not appear; measured against another copy, unresolved V genes explain less than half of the discrepancy, and the remainder lacks a known reason. V, J and clone size derive from that table, while D and trimming were established from the DNA sequence. A total of about 210,000 clones appear in this sample, more than 80% of them only once. The ten largest clones capture about 10% of the sample.

For this clone: The antigen this receptor binds is unknown. Base qualities are not provided; no much larger clone lies one nucleotide away.

The CDR3 holds 14 amino acids from the cysteine to the phenylalanine. The entry retains the CDR3 DNA only, 42 bases that are in frame from base 1. Reading the germline V gene (reference sequence) gives CDR1 LNHDA and CDR2 SQIVND. V is trimmed back by 7 bases and J by 1 base, and the junction contains 6 bases that no gene match accounts for. Enrolling through a virtual design, the prospective study's participants ranged in age from roughly 18 to 95 years and lived across 24 United States geographic areas. Cohort assignment in the prospective study relied on participant-reported clinical history from a screening survey and a study questionnaire. ImmuneRACE Cohort 3 recovered participants were defined by two consecutive negative NP/OP PCR tests, healthcare professional clearance, or symptom resolution. Each participant in the prospective study had whole blood, serum and a nasopharyngeal or oropharyngeal swab collected by mobile phlebotomists. Over a 2-month period, participants in the prospective study had the option of providing additional blood draws and questionnaires. Before DNA extraction, blood samples from the prospective study were shipped at room temperature or frozen.

The chain employs TRBV19 and TRBJ2-7, with 8 bases matching TRBD2. Sequences were obtained from PBMCs or T cells enriched from blood (not recorded which). This TCR came from a man in his forties who had recovered from COVID-19. The CDR3 region has the sequence CASTRTSGSYEQYF. The base sequence is TGTGCCAGTACCAGAACTAGCGGATCCTACGAGCAGTACTTC.